One T cell receptor (beta chain) is described in this entry. Produced via immunoSEQ multiplex PCR; TCRdb's table is partial and in-frame only. The data hold 15,000 to 20,000 clones, with around four fifths observed a single time. The CDR3 extends over 15 amino acids. CDR1 and CDR2 (germline): SGHVS, FQNEAQ. V was clipped by 3 bases and J by 3 bases; unmatched bases: 7. This entry belongs to a study of OX40 agonist ivuxolimab in advanced cancers. The overall study: An agonistic anti-OX40 (CD134) antibody, ivuxolimab, was used to treat the patients.

Anyone with autoimmune disease history or systemic immunosuppression was excluded. The V call is TRBV7-8, the J call TRBJ2-7; 8 positions match TRBD2. This clonotype was obtained from an adult with an advanced solid tumor such as melanoma, head and neck, liver or kidney cancer. The sequenced sample was CD4+ or CD8+ T cells sorted from blood, obtained in a trial of the OX40 agonist ivuxolimab. The CDR3 reads CASSLSGTRGYEQYF. CDR3 bases: TGTGCCAGCAGCTTGTCCGGGACTAGGGGCTACGAGCAGTACTTC.